Listed below are T cell receptor beta chains from one sample, sequenced in a study of blood T cell repertoires in COVID-19. Some clones are missing from TCRdb's copy, which holds only in-frame ones; the method was immunoSEQ multiplex PCR. The sample has some 100,000 clones; around four fifths are singletons. Specimen: peripheral blood. These receptors all stem from a woman in her 70s with active or convalescent COVID-19. The CDR3 runs from the conserved cysteine through the conserved F or W. The D gene is left open where the match is weak. The listing skips clone size in some rows; elsewhere it reads once, few, many or a size class.

abundance,v_gene,d_gene,j_gene,CDR3nt,CDR3aa
-,TRBV5-1,TRBD1,TRBJ2-3,TGCGCCAGCAGCGGCCGGGACAGCAGCACAGATACGCAGTATTTT,CASSGRDSSTDTQYF
-,TRBV27,TRBD1,TRBJ2-2,TGTGCCAGTCGAGGGACAGGGAACACCGGGGAGCTGTTTTTT,CASRGTGNTGELFF
-,TRBV19,-,TRBJ1-5,TGTGCCAGTAGTCTTACAGGTGATTATAGCAATCAGCCCCAGCATTTT,CASSLTGDYSNQPQHF
-,TRBV7-2,TRBD2,TRBJ2-7,TGTGCCAGCAGCATTAGCGGGGGGGGCCCCTACGAGCAGTACTTC,CASSISGGGPYEQYF
-,TRBV5-6,-,TRBJ1-3,TGTGCCAGCAGCTTGGCAGGGGAGAGGAGTGGAAACACCATATATTTT,CASSLAGERSGNTIYF
-,TRBV4-3,TRBD1,TRBJ1-4,TGCGCCAGCAGCCAAGATCAAATCCCCCCGCAAGACAGGGGGCATGAAAAACTGTTTTTT,CASSQDQIPPQDRGHEKLFF
-,TRBV2,TRBD1,TRBJ2-7,TGTGCCAGCAGTGTACGAACAGGGGTCTCCTACGAGCAGTACTTC,CASSVRTGVSYEQYF
-,TRBV10-1,-,TRBJ2-7,TGCGCCAGCAAACCTAGCCCCTACGAGCAGTACTTC,CASKPSPYEQYF
-,TRBV5-1,-,TRBJ2-1,TGCGCCAGCAGCTTGGCCGCGAGGCAGGGTGTTAATGAGCAGTTCTTC,CASSLAARQGVNEQFF
-,TRBV3-1/TRBV3-2,TRBD2,TRBJ2-3,TGTGCCAGCAGCCCCGCGGGACTAGTTACCGATACGCAGTATTTT,CASSPAGLVTDTQYF
-,TRBV27,-,TRBJ1-1,TGTGCCAGCAGTTTCTCCCGACAAGCTGAAGCTTTCTTT,CASSFSRQAEAFF
-,TRBV27,TRBD1,TRBJ2-1,TGTGCCAGCCAGGGGGTTGGGCCGAGAGGATACAATGAGCAGTTCTTC,CASQGVGPRGYNEQFF
once,TRBV2,TRBD1,TRBJ2-2,TGTGCCAGCCGTCCGGGGACAGAGAACACCGGGGAGCTGTTTTTT,CASRPGTENTGELFF
-,TRBV28,-,TRBJ2-7,TGTGCCAGCAGTTTATTATACTACGAGCAGTACTTC,CASSLLYYEQYF
-,TRBV5-6,-,TRBJ2-3,TGTGCCAGCAGCAATGCATACAGGCTGGCTAGCACAGATACGCAGTATTTT,CASSNAYRLASTDTQYF
-,TRBV11-2,TRBD2,TRBJ2-1,TGTGCCAGCAGCCTCGGACTAGCGGAGACATACTACAATGAGCAGTTCTTC,CASSLGLAETYYNEQFF
-,TRBV5-5,TRBD1,TRBJ1-5,TGTGCCAGCAGCCCCCGGGACAGCTCATATAGCAATCAGCCCCAGCATTTT,CASSPRDSSYSNQPQHF
-,TRBV28,-,TRBJ2-7,TGTGCCAGCAGTTTAGTAGACAGATCCTACGAGCAGTACTTC,CASSLVDRSYEQYF
-,TRBV10-2,-,TRBJ1-2,TGCGCCAGCAGTGAGGGGGCCCTGTTGGGCTACACCTTC,CASSEGALLGYTF
-,TRBV10-1,TRBD2,TRBJ2-5,TGCGCCAGCAGTCTGACTAGCGGGGGCCAAGAGACCCAGTACTTC,CASSLTSGGQETQYF
-,TRBV7-2,-,TRBJ2-1,TGTGCCAGCAGCTTAGAACAGAGCTCCTACAATGAGCAGTTCTTC,CASSLEQSSYNEQFF
-,TRBV19,-,TRBJ1-5,TGTGCCAGCGACACACCCCCGGGCGGGGGTCAGCCCCAGCATTTT,CASDTPPGGGQPQHF
-,TRBV7-2,-,TRBJ1-2,TGTGCCAGCAGCCGCGGGCAACTAGTCGGCTACACCTTC,CASSRGQLVGYTF
-,TRBV6-6,-,TRBJ1-5,TGTGCCAGCAGCTTCGACAGGAATCAGCCCCAGCATTTT,CASSFDRNQPQHF
-,TRBV7-9,-,TRBJ2-1,TGTGCCAGCAGCTCTCTTGCGGCCGGGATCGATGAGCAGTTCTTC,CASSSLAAGIDEQFF
-,TRBV18,-,TRBJ1-2,TGTGCCAGCTCACCGTACCGGGAAACCTCATCCGGGGACTATGGCTACACCTTC,CASSPYRETSSGDYGYTF
-,TRBV11-3,-,TRBJ2-6,TGTGCCAGCAGCTCTAGTACGGGGGCCAACGTCCTGACTTTC,CASSSSTGANVLTF
-,TRBV11-2,-,TRBJ2-3,TGTGCCAGCAGCATCAGGGGTGGGGGCACAGATACGCAGTATTTT,CASSIRGGGTDTQYF
-,TRBV11-3,TRBD1,TRBJ2-7,TGTGCCAGCAGTTTACCGGGACAGCCCTACGAGCAGTACTTC,CASSLPGQPYEQYF
-,TRBV6-5,-,TRBJ2-7,TGTGCCAGCAGTCTAGCGAGGAGCTCCTACGAGCAGTACTTC,CASSLARSSYEQYF
-,TRBV2,-,TRBJ1-5,TGTGCCAGCAGTCAGGACAGCCTGGGTAGGCCCCAGCATTTT,CASSQDSLGRPQHF
-,TRBV2,TRBD2,TRBJ2-7,TGTGCCAGCAGCCGGGGGGGGTGGAACGAGCAGTACTTC,CASSRGGWNEQYF
-,TRBV5-5,-,TRBJ1-2,TGTGCCAGCAGCTGGGGCGTCGGGGGACTAGAAGGCTACACCTTC,CASSWGVGGLEGYTF
-,TRBV7-2,-,TRBJ2-1,TGTGCCAGCAGCCAATTCGCGGGGACCGAGCAGTTCTTC,CASSQFAGTEQFF
-,TRBV5-6,-,TRBJ1-4,TGTGCCAGCAGCTTGGGCAGTCCAACTAATGAAAAACTGTTTTTT,CASSLGSPTNEKLFF
-,TRBV12-3/TRBV12-4,-,TRBJ2-7,TGTGCCAGCAGGCGGCAGGGTCCCTACGAGCAGTACTTC,CASRRQGPYEQYF
once,TRBV28,TRBD1,TRBJ1-3,TGTGCCAGCAGTTTATGGGCTTCGCGACAGGGGGCAACTGGAAACACCATATATTTT,CASSLWASRQGATGNTIYF
-,TRBV4-2,-,TRBJ2-6,TGTGCCAGCAGCCAAACCGAGCGTGGGGCCAACGTCCTGACTTTC,CASSQTERGANVLTF
-,TRBV4-3,TRBD1,TRBJ2-6,TGCGCCAGCAGCCAGCAACCCGGGACAGGGGGCTCTGGGGCCAACGTCCTGACTTTC,CASSQQPGTGGSGANVLTF
-,TRBV19,TRBD1,TRBJ1-1,TGTGCCAGTAGTCCGACAGGGGGAACTGAAGCTTTCTTT,CASSPTGGTEAFF
-,TRBV28,-,TRBJ1-1,TGTGCCAGCAGTTTTAGAAACACTGAAGCTTTCTTT,CASSFRNTEAFF
-,TRBV7-9,TRBD1,TRBJ1-1,TGTGCCAGCAGCTTCAGGACAGGTGAAGCTTTCTTT,CASSFRTGEAFF
-,TRBV7-8,TRBD2,TRBJ2-5,TGTGCCAGCGGATCTAGCGGCGAGACCCAGTACTTC,CASGSSGETQYF
-,TRBV11-1,-,TRBJ2-1,TGTGCCAGCAGCTTAGGGCCCCAGGGCTCCAATGAGCAGTTCTTC,CASSLGPQGSNEQFF
-,TRBV10-3,-,TRBJ2-2,TGTGCCATCAGTGATCACGGGACCGGGGAGCTGTTTTTT,CAISDHGTGELFF
-,TRBV18,TRBD1,TRBJ1-6,TGTGCCAGCTCACCCCTGGGACAGGGAGACTCGGTCCTCCACTTT,CASSPLGQGDSVLHF